Listed here are 8 T cell receptor beta chains from one sample, sequenced in a study of shared clonotypes between healthy human individuals. TCRdb's copy holds only in-frame clones and misses some; the assay was immunoSEQ multiplex PCR. The sample has about 1.5 million clones; about 98% are singletons. Sequencing was carried out using naive CD4+ T cells sorted from blood. Subset meaning: CD45RA+ positively selected. The receptors originated from a man aged 25-40 years in good health.

Comments on this clone: At the DNA level, this CDR3 is encoded by other sequences in the same sample as well. CDR3 coding DNA: TGTGCCAGCAGCGGAGGGGGATACAATGAGCAGTTCTTC. It encodes CASSGGGYNEQFF. The chain carries TRBV9 and TRBJ2-1; a possible D gene is TRBD1 (6 bases). The V end was cut by 3 bases, the J end by 4 bases, with 8 bases between. The CDR3 covers 13 residues. Germline CDR1 SGDLS, CDR2 YYNGEE.

The gene calls are TRBV28 and TRBJ2-3; 9 positions match TRBD2. Germline CDR1 MDHEN, CDR2 SYDVKM. Trimming cost V 8 bases and J 5 bases; bases outside gene matches: 5. This CDR3 has 13 residues. The CDR3 DNA is TGTGCCAGCGAGGGTAGCGGGAGAGATACGCAGTATTTT. Translated: CASEGSGRDTQYF.

This chain joins TRBV10-2 and TRBJ2-2; a possible D gene is TRBD1 (6 bases). Germline CDR1 reads WSHSY; CDR2 reads SAAADI. This CDR3 contains 16 residues. V lost 8 bases and J 0 bases, leaving 16 bases between the germline ends. The CDR3 DNA is TGCGCCAGCCGCATTATCCGGACAGCGAACACCGGGGAGCTGTTTTTT. Protein product: CASRIIRTANTGELFF.

The rearrangement joins TRBV5-1 to TRBJ2-1; 10 bases line up with TRBD2. Germline assignment: CDR1 SGHRS and CDR2 YFSETQ. The CDR3 has 15 amino acids. Trimming cost V 4 bases and J 4 bases; bases outside gene matches: 5. For the CDR3, the DNA is TGCGCCAGCAGCGAAACTAGCGGGATTTACAATGAGCAGTTCTTC. Its protein product is CASSETSGIYNEQFF.

V gene TRBV14 combines with J gene TRBJ1-1; D is unresolved. The length of the CDR3 is 13 residues. Between the trimmed V and J ends, which lost 1 base and 4 bases, there was a span of 7 bases. CDR1 is SGHDN, CDR2 FVKESK, per germline. The CDR3 loop reads CASSQVLGTEAFF. CDR3 coding DNA: TGTGCCAGCAGCCAAGTTTTAGGCACTGAAGCTTTCTTT.

This chain uses TRBV5-1 with TRBJ2-7; no reliable D call. Trimming stripped 4 bases from V and 3 bases from J, with 11 bases between. Germline V lookup: CDR1 SGHRS, CDR2 YFSETQ. CDR3 length equals 13 residues. The CDR3 loop reads CASSLSPFYEQYF. For the CDR3, the DNA is TGCGCCAGCAGCCTATCCCCCTTCTACGAGCAGTACTTC.

The CDR3 DNA reads TGTGCCAGCAGTACCGGGACTAGCGGCACAGATACGCAGTATTTT. Its protein is CASSTGTSGTDTQYF. This chain joins TRBV5-6 and TRBJ2-3; 10 positions match TRBD2. The CDR3 has 15 amino acids. The J segment lost 1 base and the V segment lost 5 bases, leaving 4 bases of the junction unmatched. Germline CDR1 and CDR2: SGHDT and YYEEEE.

J is TRBJ2-2 and V is TRBV7-7; 11 bases are a match to TRBD2. This CDR3 spans 16 amino acids. V shed 5 bases, J shed 6 bases, and the junction held 8 bases outside the gene matches. Per germline, CDR1 SSHAT and CDR2 FNYEAQ (reference sequence). This chain's CDR3 is CASSPRTSGSAGELFF. Written as DNA, the CDR3 is TGTGCCAGCAGCCCCCGAACTAGCGGGAGTGCCGGGGAGCTGTTTTTT.